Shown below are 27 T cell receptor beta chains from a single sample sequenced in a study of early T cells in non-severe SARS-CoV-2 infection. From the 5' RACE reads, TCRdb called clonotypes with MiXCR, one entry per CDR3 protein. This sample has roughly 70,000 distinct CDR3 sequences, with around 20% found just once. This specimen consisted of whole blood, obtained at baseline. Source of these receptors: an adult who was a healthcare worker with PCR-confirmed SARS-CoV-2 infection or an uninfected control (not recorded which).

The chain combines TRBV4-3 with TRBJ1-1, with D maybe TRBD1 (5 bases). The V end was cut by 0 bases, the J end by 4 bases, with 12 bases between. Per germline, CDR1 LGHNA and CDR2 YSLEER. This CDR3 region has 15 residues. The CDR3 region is CASSQDVDGGTEAFF. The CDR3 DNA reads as TGCGCCAGCAGCCAAGATGTGGATGGGGGCACTGAAGCTTTCTTT.

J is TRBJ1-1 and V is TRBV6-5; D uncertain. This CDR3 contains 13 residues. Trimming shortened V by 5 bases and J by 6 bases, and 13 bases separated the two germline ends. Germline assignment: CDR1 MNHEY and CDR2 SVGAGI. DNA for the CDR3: TGTGCCAGCAGTCCCCGCACAGCCTCTGAAGCTTTCTTT. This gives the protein CASSPRTASEAFF.

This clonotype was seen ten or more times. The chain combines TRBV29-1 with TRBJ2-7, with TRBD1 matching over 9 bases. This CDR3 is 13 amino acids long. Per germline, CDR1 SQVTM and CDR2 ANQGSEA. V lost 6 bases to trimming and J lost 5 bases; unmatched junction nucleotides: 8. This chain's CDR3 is CSVPGQGLDEQYF. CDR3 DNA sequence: TGCAGCGTGCCGGGACAGGGACTCGACGAGCAGTACTTC.

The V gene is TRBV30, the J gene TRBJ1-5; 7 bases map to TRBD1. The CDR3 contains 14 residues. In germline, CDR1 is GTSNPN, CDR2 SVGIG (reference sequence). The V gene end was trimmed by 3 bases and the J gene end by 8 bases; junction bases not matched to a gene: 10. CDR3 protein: CAWRQGLVGEPQHF. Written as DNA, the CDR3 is TGTGCCTGGAGACAGGGGCTAGTTGGCGAGCCCCAGCATTTT. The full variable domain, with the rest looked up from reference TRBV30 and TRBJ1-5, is SQTIHQWPATLVQPVGSPLSLECTVEGTSNPNLYWYRQAAGRGLQLLFYSVGIGQISSEVPQNLSASRPQDRQFILSSKKLLLSDSGFYLCAWRQGLVGEPQHFGDGTRLSIL.

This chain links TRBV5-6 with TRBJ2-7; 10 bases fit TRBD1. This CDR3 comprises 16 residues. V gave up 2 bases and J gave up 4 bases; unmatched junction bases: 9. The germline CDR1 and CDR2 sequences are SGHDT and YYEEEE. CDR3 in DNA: TGTGCCAGCAGCTTTGAGCTGGGACAGGGGTCTTACGAGCAGTACTTC. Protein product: CASSFELGQGSYEQYF.

The CDR3 DNA reads as TGTGCCAGCAGCTTAGCGAGGGGGCGTTTCCAAGAGACCCAGTACTTC. Translated: CASSLARGRFQETQYF. The chain employs TRBV7-9 and TRBJ2-5, with 7 bases that match TRBD1. This CDR3 has 16 residues. The V segment lost 0 bases and the J segment 1 base; nucleotides outside the gene matches: 5. The germline gives CDR1 SEHNR, CDR2 FQNEAQ (reference sequence). Based on the CDR3 plus reference TRBV7-9 and TRBJ2-5, the full variable domain is DTGVSQNPRHKITKRGQNVTFRCDPISEHNRLYWYRQTLGQGPEFLTYFQNEAQLEKSRLLSDRFSAERPKGSFSTLEIQRTEQGDSAMYLCASSLARGRFQETQYFGPGTRLLVL.

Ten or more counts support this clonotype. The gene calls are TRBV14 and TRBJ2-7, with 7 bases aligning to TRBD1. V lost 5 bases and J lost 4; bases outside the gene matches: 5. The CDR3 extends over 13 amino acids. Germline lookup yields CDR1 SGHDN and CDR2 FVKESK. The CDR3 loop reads CASSYTGEYEQYF. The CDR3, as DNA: TGTGCCAGCAGCTACACAGGGGAGTACGAGCAGTACTTC.

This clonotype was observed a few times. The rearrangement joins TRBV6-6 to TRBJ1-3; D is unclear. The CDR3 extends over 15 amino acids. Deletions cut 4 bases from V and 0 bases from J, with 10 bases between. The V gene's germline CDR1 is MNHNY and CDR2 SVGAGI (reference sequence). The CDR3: CASSSPWLSGNTIYF. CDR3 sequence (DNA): TGTGCCAGCAGTTCCCCTTGGCTCTCTGGAAACACCATATATTTT.

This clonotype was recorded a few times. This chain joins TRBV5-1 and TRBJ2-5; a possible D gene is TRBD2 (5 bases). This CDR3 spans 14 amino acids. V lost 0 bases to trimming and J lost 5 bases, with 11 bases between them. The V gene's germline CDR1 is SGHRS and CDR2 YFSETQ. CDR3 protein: CASSLAVGGETQYF. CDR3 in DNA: TGCGCCAGCAGCTTGGCGGTAGGCGGGGAGACCCAGTACTTC. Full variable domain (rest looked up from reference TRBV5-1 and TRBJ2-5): KAGVTQTPRYLIKTRGQQVTLSCSPISGHRSVSWYQQTPGQGLQFLFEYFSETQRNKGNFPGRFSGRQFSNSRSEMNVSTLELGDSALYLCASSLAVGGETQYFGPGTRLLVL.

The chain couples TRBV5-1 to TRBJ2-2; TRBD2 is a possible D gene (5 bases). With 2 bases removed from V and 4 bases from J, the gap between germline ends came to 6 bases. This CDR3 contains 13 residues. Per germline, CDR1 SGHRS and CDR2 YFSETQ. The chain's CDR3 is CASSLTSTGELFF. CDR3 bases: TGCGCCAGCAGCTTAACTAGCACCGGGGAGCTGTTTTTT.

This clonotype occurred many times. CDR3 DNA sequence: TGTGCCAGCAGCGCTACCGACAGGGGTTCTGGGGCCAACGTCCTGACTTTC. Translating gives CASSATDRGSGANVLTF. The chain combines TRBV9 with TRBJ2-6; TRBD1 matches 8 bases. Germline CDR1 reads SGDLS; CDR2 reads YYNGEE. With 3 bases clipped from V and 1 base from J, the junction kept 6 bases outside the gene matches. This CDR3 region has 17 residues.

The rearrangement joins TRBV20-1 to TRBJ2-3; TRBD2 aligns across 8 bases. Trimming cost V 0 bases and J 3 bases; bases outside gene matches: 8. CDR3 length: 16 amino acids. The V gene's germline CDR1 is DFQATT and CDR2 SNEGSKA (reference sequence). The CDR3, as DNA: TGCAGTGCTAGAGATCTCCGGGGGGGCGATACAGATACGCAGTATTTT. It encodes CSARDLRGGDTDTQYF.

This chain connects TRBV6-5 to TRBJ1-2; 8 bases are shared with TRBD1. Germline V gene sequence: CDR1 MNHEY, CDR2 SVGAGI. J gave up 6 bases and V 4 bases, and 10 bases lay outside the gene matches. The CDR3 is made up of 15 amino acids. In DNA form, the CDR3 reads TGTGCCAGCAGTTCGAGTATGACAGGGGATAATGGCTACACCTTC. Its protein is CASSSSMTGDNGYTF.

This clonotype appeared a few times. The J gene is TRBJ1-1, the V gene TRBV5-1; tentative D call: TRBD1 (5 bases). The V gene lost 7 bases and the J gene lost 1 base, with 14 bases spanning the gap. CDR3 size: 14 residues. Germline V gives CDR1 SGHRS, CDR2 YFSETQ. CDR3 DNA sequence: TGCGCCAGCCGCGCTGGGGGTCAGAACACTGAAGCTTTCTTT. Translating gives CASRAGGQNTEAFF.

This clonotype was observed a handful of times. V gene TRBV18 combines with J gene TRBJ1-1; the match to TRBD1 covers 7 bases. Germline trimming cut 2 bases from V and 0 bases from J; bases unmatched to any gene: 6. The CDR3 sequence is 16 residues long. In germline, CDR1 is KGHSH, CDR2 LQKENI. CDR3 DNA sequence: TGTGCCAGCTCACCATTAAAAGACAGGGTGAACACTGAAGCTTTCTTT. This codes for CASSPLKDRVNTEAFF.

The CDR3 DNA reads as TGTGCCAGCAGTATACATCCCATAGATGAGCAGTACTTC. Protein sequence: CASSIHPIDEQYF. The rearrangement uses TRBV2 and TRBJ2-7, with D unresolved. Between the trimmed V and J ends, which lost 5 bases and 7 bases, there was a span of 15 bases. CDR3 length equals 13 residues. Germline V gene sequence: CDR1 SNHLY, CDR2 FYNNEI.

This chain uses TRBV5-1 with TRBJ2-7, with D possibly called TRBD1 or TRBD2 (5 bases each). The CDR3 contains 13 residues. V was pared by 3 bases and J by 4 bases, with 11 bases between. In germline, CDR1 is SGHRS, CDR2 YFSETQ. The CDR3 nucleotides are TGCGCCAGCAGCTGGGGGTCGGCGTACGAGCAGTACTTC. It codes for CASSWGSAYEQYF.

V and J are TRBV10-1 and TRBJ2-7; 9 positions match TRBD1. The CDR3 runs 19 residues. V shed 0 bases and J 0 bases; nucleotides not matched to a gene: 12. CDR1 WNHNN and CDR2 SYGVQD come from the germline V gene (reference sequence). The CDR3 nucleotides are TGCGCCAGCAGTGAGTCGAAGAGGGGGACAGGGCGGGGCTCCTACGAGCAGTACTTC. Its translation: CASSESKRGTGRGSYEQYF.

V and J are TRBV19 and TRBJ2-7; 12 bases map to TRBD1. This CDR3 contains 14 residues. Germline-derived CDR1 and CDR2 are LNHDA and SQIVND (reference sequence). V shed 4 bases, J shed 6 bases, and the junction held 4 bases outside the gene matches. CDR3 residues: CASSTRDRGREQYF. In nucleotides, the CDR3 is TGTGCCAGTAGTACCCGGGACAGGGGGCGCGAGCAGTACTTC. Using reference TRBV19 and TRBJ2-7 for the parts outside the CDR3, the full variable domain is DGGITQSPKYLFRKEGQNVTLSCEQNLNHDAMYWYRQDPGQGLRLIYYSQIVNDFQKGDIAEGYSVSREKKESFPLTVTSAQKNPTAFYLCASSTRDRGREQYFGPGTRLTVT.

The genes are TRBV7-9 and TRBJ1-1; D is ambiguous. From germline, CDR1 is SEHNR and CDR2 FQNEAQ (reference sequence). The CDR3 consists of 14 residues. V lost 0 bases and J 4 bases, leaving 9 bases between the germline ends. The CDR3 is CASSLAGGITEAFF. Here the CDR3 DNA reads TGTGCCAGCAGCTTAGCCGGTGGAATCACTGAAGCTTTCTTT.

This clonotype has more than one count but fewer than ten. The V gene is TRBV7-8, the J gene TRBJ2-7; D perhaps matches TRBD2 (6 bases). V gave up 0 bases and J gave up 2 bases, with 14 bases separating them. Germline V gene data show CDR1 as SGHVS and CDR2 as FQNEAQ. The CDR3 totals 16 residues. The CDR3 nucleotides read TGTGCCAGCAGCTTAGCGTCGGGGGTGGGGCCCTACGAGCAGTACTTC. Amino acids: CASSLASGVGPYEQYF.

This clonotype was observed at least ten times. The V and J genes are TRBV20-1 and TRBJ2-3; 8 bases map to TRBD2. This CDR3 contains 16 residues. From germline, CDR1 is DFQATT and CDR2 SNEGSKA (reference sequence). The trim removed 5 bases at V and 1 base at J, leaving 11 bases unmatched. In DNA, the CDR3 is TGCAGTGCTCGGGAGATAGCGGGGTGGGGCACAGATACGCAGTATTTT. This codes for CSAREIAGWGTDTQYF.

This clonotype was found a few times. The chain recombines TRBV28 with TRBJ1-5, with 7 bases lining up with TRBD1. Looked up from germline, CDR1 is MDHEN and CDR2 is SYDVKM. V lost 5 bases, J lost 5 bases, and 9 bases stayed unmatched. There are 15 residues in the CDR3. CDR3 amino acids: CASSLQQGRHQPQHF. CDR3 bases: TGTGCCAGCAGTCTCCAACAGGGGCGCCATCAGCCCCAGCATTTT.

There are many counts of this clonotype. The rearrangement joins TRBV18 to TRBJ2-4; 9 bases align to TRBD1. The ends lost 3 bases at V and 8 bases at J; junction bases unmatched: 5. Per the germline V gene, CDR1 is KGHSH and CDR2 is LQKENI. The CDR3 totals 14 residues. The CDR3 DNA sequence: TGTGCCAGCTCACCCGGGACAGGGAAGGACATTCAGTACTTC. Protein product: CASSPGTGKDIQYF.

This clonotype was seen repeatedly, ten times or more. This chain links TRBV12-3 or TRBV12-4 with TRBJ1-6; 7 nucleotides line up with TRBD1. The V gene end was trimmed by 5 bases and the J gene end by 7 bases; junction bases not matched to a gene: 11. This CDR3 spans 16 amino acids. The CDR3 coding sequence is TGTGCCAGCAGTACAGGGGAGATATTCGGAAATTCACCCCTCCACTTT. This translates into CASSTGEIFGNSPLHF.

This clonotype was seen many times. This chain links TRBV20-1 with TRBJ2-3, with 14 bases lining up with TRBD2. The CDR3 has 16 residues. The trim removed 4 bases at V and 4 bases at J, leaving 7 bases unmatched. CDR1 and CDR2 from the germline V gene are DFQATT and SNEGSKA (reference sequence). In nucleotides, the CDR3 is TGCAGTGCTAATTTGGGACTAGCGGGAGTTGCAGATACGCAGTATTTT. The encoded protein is CSANLGLAGVADTQYF.

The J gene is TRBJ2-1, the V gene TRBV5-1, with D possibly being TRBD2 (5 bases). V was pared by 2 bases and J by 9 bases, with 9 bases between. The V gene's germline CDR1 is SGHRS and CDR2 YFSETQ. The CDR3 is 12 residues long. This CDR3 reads CASSLDRGEQFF. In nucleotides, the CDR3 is TGCGCCAGCAGCTTAGATCGGGGTGAGCAGTTCTTC.